A single TCR beta chain is shown here with its context. Its antigen remains unidentified. No base qualities exist here, and no much larger clone lies one base off it. These data come from a study of shared clonotypes between healthy human individuals (dated by TCRdb to 2018 to 2021). General notes on the study: Three men and two women, aged 18 to 49 years, made up the cohort. Per donor, three plates each were used for CD4 naive and CD4 memory, two for CD8 naive, and one for CD8 memory. Blood TCR repertoires of a handful of healthy adults were deeply sequenced to estimate repertoire size and the extent of clonotype sharing between individuals. Libraries were prepared and TCR repertoires were sequenced by different laboratories using diverse techniques, in order to increase sequencing depth and limit assay-specific biases. Each donor's leukapheresis produced roughly between roughly 0.9 and 8.9 billion PBMCs.

CD8 naive samples consisted of CD45RO-negative cells that were positively selected for CCR7, yielding a CD45RA+CCR7+ population without TemRA cells. The donors were healthy, HIV-negative adults who had no recently reported acute infections or vaccinations. Every donor was a Caucasian adult living in Nashville, Tennessee, USA. Blood was collected by leukapheresis, and PBMCs were isolated by Ficoll-Histopaque density gradient centrifugation and then cryopreserved in liquid nitrogen vapor phase. Analytical flow cytometry was used to check the purity and quantity of each magnetically sorted T cell population. Genomic DNA was isolated from each sorted fraction and quantified by UV absorbance on a Nanodrop 2000c. What the authors observed across the whole study: Sharing across several donors was observed for around 5% of naive CD4, over 3% of naive CD8, 2.3% of memory CD4, and about 0.4% of memory CD8 clonotypes. Even with the large sequencing depth, rarefaction of the sorted-subset datasets indicated that sequencing was incomplete. Sampling was limited to blood, and TCR repertoires in tissue likely differ from TCR repertoires in blood. Clonotypes shared by all four sorted-subset donors showed higher generation probabilities than non-shared clonotypes. Larger estimated clonotype richness was generally found for naive subsets than for memory subsets. Pairwise subsampling indicated that sequencing depth was expected to affect the degree of clonotype sharing among donors. The genetic and exposure-history diversity represented was limited by the small number of donors.

Using the deep immunoSEQ assay, TCR CDR3 regions were amplified from genomic DNA by multiplex PCR. Genomic DNA extracted from each cell subset was distributed evenly over all wells of several immunoSEQ 96-well plates, and each plate served as one replicate. Each replicate PCR for sorted subsets received around 200 ng genomic DNA, equal to roughly 33,000 T cell genomes. Purified libraries were measured with a Qubit 3.0 fluorometer, size-checked on a Bioanalyzer 2100, and measured again with the KAPA Library Quantification kit. Every immunoSEQ 96-well plate was sequenced on a dedicated single-read 150-cycle Illumina NextSeq 550 flow cell. As for the authors' bioinformatics: Because the immunoSEQ output held only junctional sequences and lacked quality scores, the filtering could not match the filtering applied to full-length reads. Sequences were annotated with PyIR, a Python wrapper for IgBLAST v1.9, and V/J genes and CDR3 were assigned using IMGT germline references. Reads were removed for weak V/J assignments (E-value above 1e-6), missing CDR3, stop codons, out-of-frame junctions, or ambiguous translated residues. V3J clonotypes were defined as sequences sharing an identical inferred V gene, J gene, and CDR3 amino acid sequence. Percentage overlap between repertoires was calculated by dividing the number of shared unique clonotypes by the size of the smaller repertoire. Repertoire richness was assessed with RTK rarefaction, the Chao1 estimator, and Recon v2.1 estimates of unobserved clonotypes. Generation probabilities for all TCRbeta clonotypes obtained by the gDNA method from a few donors were computed using OLGA. Sourced from immuneACCESS, this table was stored by TCRdb with only in-frame sequences that have V and J called. A share of the clones is absent; for the studies checked, an unresolved V gene accounts for under half, and the remainder has no known explanation. V, J and clone size are those of that table, while D and trimming were read from the DNA. This sample lists approximately 720,000 clones; around 90% were detected once. The ten largest clones take up approximately 22% of the sample.

V is clipped by 1 base and J by 5 bases, and the sequence between their germline boundaries is 5 bases long. The CDR3 contains 12 residues, cysteine and phenylalanine counted. Just CDR3 DNA is preserved here, 36 bases in frame from base 1. CDR1 and CDR2 are drawn from the germline V gene: SGHDT, YYEEEE. The sample was naive CD8+ T cells sorted from blood. Reading the label with the study, this specimen's cell subset or site is: CD45RA+CCR7+. The clonotype originates from a man aged 30 to 45 in good health. The rearrangement combines TRBV5-6 with TRBJ2-3, with no confidently assigned D gene. The CDR3 in this case is CASSLPGDTQYF. The nucleotide sequence reads as follows: TGTGCCAGCAGCTTGCCGGGAGATACGCAGTATTTT.